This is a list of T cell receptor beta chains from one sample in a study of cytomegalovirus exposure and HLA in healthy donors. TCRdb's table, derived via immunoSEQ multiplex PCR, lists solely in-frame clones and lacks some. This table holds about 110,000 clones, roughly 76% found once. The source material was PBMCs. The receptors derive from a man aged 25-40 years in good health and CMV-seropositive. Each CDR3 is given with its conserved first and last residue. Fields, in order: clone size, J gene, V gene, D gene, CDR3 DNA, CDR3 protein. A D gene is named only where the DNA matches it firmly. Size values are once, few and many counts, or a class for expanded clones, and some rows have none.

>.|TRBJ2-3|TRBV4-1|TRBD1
TGCGCCAGCAGCCCCGAAGCACACTCGACAGGGACAGATACGCAGTATTTT
CASSPEAHSTGTDTQYF
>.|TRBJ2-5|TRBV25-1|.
TGTGCCAGCAGTCCCCCTCTCACCCTCAGTGAGACCCAGTACTTC
CASSPPLTLSETQYF
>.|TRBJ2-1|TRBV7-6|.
TGTGCCAGCAGCTATGCACGGGTCAGCTCCTACAATGAGCAGTTCTTC
CASSYARVSSYNEQFF
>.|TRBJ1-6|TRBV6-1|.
TGTGCCAGCACGGACAGTTATTCACCCCTCCACTTT
CASTDSYSPLHF
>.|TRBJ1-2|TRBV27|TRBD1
TGTGCCAGCAGTTTATTGGGATCGGACAGGCTTAACTATGGCTACACCTTC
CASSLLGSDRLNYGYTF
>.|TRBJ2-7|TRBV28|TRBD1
TGTGCCAGCAGCGGGACAGGGATGAACGAGCAGTACTTC
CASSGTGMNEQYF
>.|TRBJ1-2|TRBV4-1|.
TGCGCCAGCACTTTAGGGGACACCCGGATCTATGGCTACACCTTC
CASTLGDTRIYGYTF
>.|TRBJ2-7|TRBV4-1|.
TGCGCCAGCAGCCACCTCTTACAGGCTCCCCGCTACGAGCAGTACTTC
CASSHLLQAPRYEQYF
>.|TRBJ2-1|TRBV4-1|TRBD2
TGCGCCAGCAGCCAAGTTAGCGGGGGGGGGAATGAGCAGTTCTTC
CASSQVSGGGNEQFF
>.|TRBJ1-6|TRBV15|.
TGTGCCACCAGCAGAGGGCAGGTAGCCTATAATTCACCCCTCCACTTT
CATSRGQVAYNSPLHF
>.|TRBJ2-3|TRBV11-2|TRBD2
TGTGCCAGCAGCCCGATAGCGGGCCCTAGCACAGATACGCAGTATTTT
CASSPIAGPSTDTQYF
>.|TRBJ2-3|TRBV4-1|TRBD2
TGCGCCAGCAGCCAAGCCCTAGCGGACACAGATACGCAGTATTTT
CASSQALADTDTQYF
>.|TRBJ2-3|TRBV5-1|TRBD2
TGCGCCAGCAGGTTAGCGGGGGACCCCACAGATACGCAGTATTTT
CASRLAGDPTDTQYF
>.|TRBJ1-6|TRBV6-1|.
TGTGCCAGCAGTGCCTACAGGGCTCTGGATTCACCCCTCCACTTT
CASSAYRALDSPLHF
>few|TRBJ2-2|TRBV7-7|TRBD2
TGTGCTGCCCAAAGCGGGGAGGCCGGGGAGCTGTTTTTT
CAAQSGEAGELFF
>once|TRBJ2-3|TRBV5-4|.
TGTGCCAGCAGCTTGGTGACTACGAACACAGATACGCAGTATTTT
CASSLVTTNTDTQYF
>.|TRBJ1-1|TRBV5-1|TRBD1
TGCGCCAGCAGCCCTCCAGGGACAGGGGACATGAACACTGAAGCTTTCTTT
CASSPPGTGDMNTEAFF